Following are 21 T cell receptor beta chains from one sample sequenced in a study of blood T cell repertoires in COVID-19. Libraries were prepared by immunoSEQ multiplex PCR; TCRdb keeps only in-frame clonotypes and omits some of them. The sample contains about 140,000 clones, roughly 80% of which appear only once. Source material: peripheral blood. The source of these receptors is a woman aged 45-65 years with active or convalescent COVID-19.

This chain uses TRBV28 with TRBJ1-5; a possible D gene is TRBD1 (5 bases). The V gene lost 4 bases and the J gene lost 3 bases, with 16 bases spanning the gap. Germline V CDR1 and CDR2: MDHEN, SYDVKM. This CDR3 comprises 16 residues. CDR3 DNA: TGTGCCAGCAGTTCCCGAAGGCAGGGCCCCAATCAGCCCCAGCATTTT. Protein sequence: CASSSRRQGPNQPQHF.

V gene TRBV27 combines with J gene TRBJ1-1; D is uncertain. The CDR3 length is 14 residues. V was shortened by 5 bases and J by 3 bases, with 13 bases between the two germline ends. Germline V gives CDR1 MNHEY, CDR2 SMNVEV (reference sequence). The CDR3 region has the DNA TGTGCCAGCAGTCCCCCTGGAGGCGACACTGAAGCTTTCTTT. Translating gives CASSPPGGDTEAFF.

The chain couples TRBV19 to TRBJ1-1; the D gene is possibly TRBD1 (5 bases). The V end was cut by 4 bases, the J end by 1 base, with 13 bases between. This CDR3 is built from 15 residues. CDR1 LNHDA and CDR2 SQIVND come from the germline V gene (reference sequence). CDR3 sequence: CASSTRRRGNTEAFF. DNA for the CDR3: TGTGCCAGTAGTACCCGACGGAGGGGGAACACTGAAGCTTTCTTT.

The genes are TRBV11-2 and TRBJ2-5; tentative D call: TRBD2 (5 bases). V was clipped by 1 base and J by 8 bases, with 14 bases between them. The germline V gene has CDR1 SGHAT and CDR2 FQNNGV. The CDR3 has 14 amino acids. The CDR3 bases are TGTGCCAGCAGCTTAGGGGATCCTCGGGGAACCCAGTACTTC. Its protein is CASSLGDPRGTQYF.

This chain uses TRBV18 with TRBJ1-5; D perhaps matches TRBD1 (6 bases). This CDR3 region has 15 residues. Germline V CDR1 and CDR2: KGHSH, LQKENI. The ends were cut back, 6 bases at V and 0 bases at J, with 12 bases in the middle. CDR3 in DNA: TGTGCCAGCTCTCTGGACAGATATAGCAATCAGCCCCAGCATTTT. Translation gives CASSLDRYSNQPQHF.

The V and J genes are TRBV19 and TRBJ2-6; D ambiguous. The CDR3 is 15 amino acids. V was trimmed by 3 bases and J by 0 bases, leaving 6 bases between them. Germline V gene data show CDR1 as LNHDA and CDR2 as SQIVND (reference sequence). For the CDR3, the DNA is TGTGCCAGTAGTATTGGCCGCTCTGGGGCCAACGTCCTGACTTTC. This translates into CASSIGRSGANVLTF.

CDR3 in DNA: TGTGCCTGGACAAAGGGGGCAGGAGGATCACCCCTCCACTTT. Translated: CAWTKGAGGSPLHF. This rearrangement joins TRBV30 to TRBJ1-6; 7 nucleotides match TRBD1. CDR1 is GTSNPN and CDR2 is SVGIG in the germline V gene (reference sequence). V was clipped by 4 bases and J by 10 bases; unmatched bases: 10. The CDR3 runs 14 residues.

The genes are TRBV6-1 and TRBJ2-5; 10 nucleotides agree with TRBD2. With 2 bases clipped from V and 1 base from J, the junction kept 13 bases outside the gene matches. Germline V CDR1 and CDR2: MNHNS, SASEGT. This CDR3 region has 19 residues. In DNA, the CDR3 is TGTGCCAGCAGTGAAATAGGTGGGACTAGCGTTCCCACCCAAGAGACCCAGTACTTC. Translating gives CASSEIGGTSVPTQETQYF.

The rearrangement uses TRBV5-1 and TRBJ1-3; TRBD1 matches at 7 bases. V lost 6 bases to trimming and J lost 1 base; unmatched junction nucleotides: 4. Germline loops: CDR1 SGHRS, CDR2 YFSETQ. The CDR3 is made up of 14 amino acids. CDR3 in amino acids: CASTEQGSGNTIYF. The CDR3 DNA follows: TGCGCCAGCACGGAACAGGGGTCTGGAAACACCATATATTTT. The whole variable domain, filled in from reference TRBV5-1 and TRBJ1-3, reads KAGVTQTPRYLIKTRGQQVTLSCSPISGHRSVSWYQQTPGQGLQFLFEYFSETQRNKGNFPGRFSGRQFSNSRSEMNVSTLELGDSALYLCASTEQGSGNTIYFGEGSWLTVV.

The chain uses TRBV5-1 and TRBJ1-6; perhaps TRBD1 as D (6 bases). CDR3 length: 14 residues. Trimming cost V 2 bases and J 10 bases, with 13 bases left between them. CDR1 is SGHRS and CDR2 is YFSETQ in the germline V gene. This chain's CDR3 is CASSLGAGVSPLHF. The CDR3 DNA sequence: TGCGCCAGCAGCTTAGGGGCAGGGGTGTCACCCCTCCACTTT.

This clone was observed a few times. The genes are TRBV7-2 and TRBJ2-2; the D gene is possibly TRBD2 (5 bases). CDR1 and CDR2 from the germline V gene are SGHTA and FQGNSA. V was pared by 7 bases and J by 2 bases, with 14 bases between. The CDR3 runs to 15 residues. The CDR3 nucleotides read TGTGCCAGCACTGGAGCCCGGGGTAACACCGGGGAGCTGTTTTTT. Residues: CASTGARGNTGELFF.

The gene calls are TRBV3-1 (or the pseudogene TRBV3-2) and TRBJ1-4, with a tentative D call TRBD1 (5 bases). Germline CDR1 LGHDT, CDR2 YNNKEL (reference sequence). This CDR3 has 15 residues. Between the trimmed V and J ends, which lost 4 bases and 5 bases, there was a span of 14 bases. Here the CDR3 reads CASSPSGTENEKLFF. CDR3 in DNA: TGTGCCAGCAGCCCTTCTGGGACTGAGAATGAAAAACTGTTTTTT.

This clone was seen only a few times. CDR3 residues: CAWGWGPRGEQYF. CDR3 nucleotides: TGTGCCTGGGGGTGGGGGCCCCGGGGCGAGCAGTACTTC. The chain has TRBV30 and TRBJ2-7; maybe TRBD1 (6 bases). Germline CDR1 is GTSNPN and CDR2 is SVGIG (reference sequence). The V and J ends lost 5 bases and 6 bases respectively, with 17 bases between them. The CDR3 covers 13 residues. The full variable domain, in which reference TRBV30 and TRBJ2-7 provide the parts outside the CDR3, is SQTIHQWPATLVQPVGSPLSLECTVEGTSNPNLYWYRQAAGRGLQLLFYSVGIGQISSEVPQNLSASRPQDRQFILSSKKLLLSDSGFYLCAWGWGPRGEQYFGPGTRLTVT.

The chain joins TRBV19 to TRBJ1-1; D is unclear. This CDR3 contains 14 residues. V gave up 6 bases and J gave up 0 bases, with 11 bases separating them. The V gene's germline CDR1 is LNHDA and CDR2 SQIVND (reference sequence). DNA of the CDR3: TGTGCCAGTAGCACCGGACTGCTGAACACTGAAGCTTTCTTT. This codes for CASSTGLLNTEAFF.

V usage is TRBV7-2 and J usage is TRBJ1-1; no firm D call. Germline assignment: CDR1 SGHTA and CDR2 FQGNSA. This CDR3 spans 14 amino acids. V lost 1 base and J lost 4, with 10 bases in between. The CDR3 here is CASSLGPGSTEAFF. CDR3 nucleotide sequence: TGTGCCAGCAGCTTAGGGCCCGGGAGCACTGAAGCTTTCTTT.

The rearrangement uses TRBV3-1 (or the pseudogene TRBV3-2) and TRBJ2-7; TRBD2 agrees at 8 bases. This CDR3 comprises 16 residues. After removal of 1 base from V and 2 bases from J, the junction contained 7 bases not matched to a gene. Germline values: CDR1 LGHDT, CDR2 YNNKEL (reference sequence). CDR3 sequence reads: CASSQGISGAPYEQYF. The CDR3 DNA is TGTGCCAGCAGCCAAGGGATTAGCGGGGCCCCCTACGAGCAGTACTTC.

This clone was seen once. V gene TRBV4-3 combines with J gene TRBJ2-4, with 7 bases that match TRBD2. The CDR3 length is 14 residues. Losses at the gene ends were 0 bases for V and 8 bases for J; bases not matched to a gene: 4. The germline gives CDR1 LGHNA, CDR2 YSLEER. The CDR3 here is CASSQERTSYIQYF. The CDR3 DNA reads TGCGCCAGCAGCCAAGAAAGGACTAGTTACATTCAGTACTTC.

This clone has a single count. V and J are TRBV9 and TRBJ2-3, with TRBD2 matching 9 bases. V lost 3 bases and J lost 2; bases outside the gene matches: 7. The CDR3 length is 16 residues. The germline V gene has CDR1 SGDLS and CDR2 YYNGEE. The CDR3 is CASSARLAEVTDTQYF. The CDR3 DNA reads as TGTGCCAGCAGCGCAAGACTAGCGGAGGTCACAGATACGCAGTATTTT.

This clone was detected once. The rearrangement links TRBV4-3 to TRBJ1-6, with D possibly being TRBD1 (5 bases). There are 15 residues in the CDR3. V lost 0 bases and J lost 6, with 9 bases in between. CDR1 is LGHNA and CDR2 is YSLEER in the germline V gene. CDR3 nucleotides: TGCGCCAGCAGCCAAGACCGACAGTTTAATTCACCCCTCCACTTT. It translates to CASSQDRQFNSPLHF.

The chain links TRBV21-1 to TRBJ1-3; the table assigns TRBD1, which was not confirmed against the DNA. TRBV21-1 is noted as a pseudogene. The CDR3 has 15 amino acids. CDR3 in amino acids: CASSPCSRTGNTIYF. The CDR3 DNA reads as TGTGCCAGCAGCCCTTGTTCAAGGACAGGAAACACCATATATTTT.

The chain employs TRBV30 and TRBJ2-1; TRBD1 is a possible D gene (6 bases). The CDR3 is made up of 11 amino acids. Germline CDR1 is GTSNPN and CDR2 is SVGIG (reference sequence). V was cut by 0 bases and J by 14 bases, with 11 bases left in between. The CDR3: CAWSVRTEEFF. CDR3 bases: TGTGCCTGGAGTGTACGGACAGAGGAGTTCTTC.